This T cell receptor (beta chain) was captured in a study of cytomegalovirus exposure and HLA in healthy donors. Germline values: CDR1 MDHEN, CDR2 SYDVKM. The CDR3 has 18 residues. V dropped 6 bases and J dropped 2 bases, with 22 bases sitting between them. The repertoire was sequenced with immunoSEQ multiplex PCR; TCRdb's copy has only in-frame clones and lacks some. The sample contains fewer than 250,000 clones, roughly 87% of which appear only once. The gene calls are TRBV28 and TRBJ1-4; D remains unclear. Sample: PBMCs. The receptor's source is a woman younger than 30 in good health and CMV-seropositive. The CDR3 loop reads CASSELGLFGVTNEKLFF. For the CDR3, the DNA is TGTGCCAGCAGCGAACTAGGGTTGTTTGGTGTGACTAATGAAAAACTGTTTTTT.